Following are 28 T cell receptor beta chains from one sample sequenced in a study of patients and donors after allogeneic stem cell transplantation. TCRdb itself ran the RT-PCR reads through MiXCR, one entry per CDR3 protein. The repertoire holds about 40,000 distinct CDR3 sequences, about 30% seen once, with 60% to 80% in the top ten. Sequenced: blood, either unsorted or a sorted T cell fraction (not recorded which). The receptors were sampled from a human donor who was either an allogeneic HSCT recipient or a stem cell or donor lymphocyte infusion donor (not recorded which). It is not recorded whose cells these are; they may come from a transplant donor.

The gene calls are TRBV7-8 and TRBJ2-3, with 7 bases aligning to TRBD2. The CDR3 is 14 residues long. The ends lost 1 base at V and 6 bases at J; junction bases unmatched: 4. Germline loops: CDR1 SGHVS, CDR2 FQNEAQ. In DNA form, the CDR3 reads TGTGCCAGCAGCTTAGGGACTAGAGGTGATACGCAGTATTTT. It is translated as CASSLGTRGDTQYF.

This chain joins TRBV20-1 and TRBJ2-7; 12 bases are a match to TRBD2. With V trimmed by 0 bases and J by 4 bases, 1 base remained unmatched. The CDR3 runs 14 residues. The germline gives CDR1 DFQATT, CDR2 SNEGSKA (reference sequence). Here the CDR3 DNA reads TGCAGTGCTAGAGATACTAGCGGGAGGTACGAGCAGTACTTC. This translates into CSARDTSGRYEQYF.

This sequence joins TRBV10-3 and TRBJ2-1, with 12 bases identical to TRBD2. J gave up 8 bases and V 2 bases, and 13 bases lay outside the gene matches. CDR1 and CDR2 (germline): ENHRY, SYGVKD. The CDR3 covers 18 residues. CDR3 nucleotide sequence: TGTGCCATCAGTGAGGGTCCTCTAGCGGGAGGGCCGAGGGATGAGCAGTTCTTC. This sequence encodes CAISEGPLAGGPRDEQFF.

This chain links TRBV4-3 with TRBJ1-3, with D tentatively TRBD1 (5 bases). CDR1 is LGHNA, CDR2 YSLEER, per germline. The V end was cut by 4 bases, the J end by 1 base, with 20 bases between. This CDR3 is built from 18 residues. The CDR3 sequence is CASSPFSGTYASGNTIYF. CDR3 in DNA: TGCGCCAGCAGCCCCTTTTCCGGGACCTATGCTTCTGGAAACACCATATATTTT.

This clonotype is judged medium-sized. The chain couples TRBV6-5 to TRBJ1-1; 8 bases agree with TRBD1. The CDR3 runs 13 residues. V was clipped by 8 bases and J by 6 bases; unmatched bases: 8. Germline loops: CDR1 MNHEY, CDR2 SVGAGI. The CDR3 loop reads CASLIDRGAEAFF. As DNA, the CDR3 is TGTGCCAGCCTGATCGACAGGGGCGCTGAAGCTTTCTTT.

This clonotype was observed a handful of times. This chain joins TRBV14 and TRBJ1-3; D perhaps matches TRBD1 (5 bases). V was pared by 1 base and J by 5 bases, with 12 bases between. There are 15 residues in the CDR3. In germline, CDR1 is SGHDN, CDR2 FVKESK. CDR3 sequence (DNA): TGTGCCAGCAGCCAAGTAATTGACAGACGAAACACCATATATTTT. Translated, it gives CASSQVIDRRNTIYF. The whole variable domain, filled in from reference TRBV14 and TRBJ1-3, reads EAGVTQFPSHSVIEKGQTVTLRCDPISGHDNLYWYRRVMGKEIKFLLHFVKESKQDESGMPNNRFLAERTGGTYSTLKVQPAELEDSGVYFCASSQVIDRRNTIYFGEGSWLTVV.

This clonotype turned up a few times. V is TRBV20-1 and J is TRBJ1-2; D is unclear. Germline V gene data show CDR1 as DFQATT and CDR2 as SNEGSKA (reference sequence). This CDR3 region has 11 residues. Trimming cost V 7 bases and J 4 bases, with 10 bases left between them. CDR3 in DNA: TGCAGTGTTGTCCCCGTCTATGGCTACACCTTC. This translates into CSVVPVYGYTF.

This clonotype has a handful of counts. The rearrangement uses TRBV5-6 and TRBJ1-5, with D possibly TRBD1 on 6 matching bases. There are 13 residues in the CDR3. Between the trimmed V and J ends, which lost 0 bases and 5 bases, there was a span of 6 bases. CDR1 SGHDT and CDR2 YYEEEE come from the germline V gene. The CDR3 sequence: CASSLDRDQPQHF. CDR3 sequence (DNA): TGTGCCAGCAGCTTGGACAGGGATCAGCCCCAGCATTTT.

This clonotype was found a few times. The genes are TRBV5-1 and TRBJ2-1; 10 nucleotides align to TRBD2. V was pared by 3 bases and J by 2 bases, with 2 bases of the junction left unmatched. CDR3 size: 15 residues. Germline V CDR1 and CDR2: SGHRS, YFSETQ. The CDR3 loop is CASSWTSGTYNEQFF. Here the CDR3 DNA reads TGCGCCAGCAGCTGGACTAGCGGAACCTACAATGAGCAGTTCTTC.

This clonotype was picked up many times. The chain combines TRBV5-1 with TRBJ1-1; D call uncertain. The V gene lost 1 base and the J gene lost 0 bases, with 7 bases spanning the gap. The CDR3 has 14 amino acids. From germline, CDR1 is SGHRS and CDR2 YFSETQ. The CDR3, as DNA: TGCGCCAGCAGCTTGTCTCCCGTGAACACTGAAGCTTTCTTT. As protein: CASSLSPVNTEAFF.

This clonotype was found a few times. The V gene is TRBV20-1, the J gene TRBJ2-6; D not resolved. V was pared by 3 bases and J by 2 bases, with 5 bases between. CDR3 length equals 13 residues. Germline-derived CDR1 and CDR2 are DFQATT and SNEGSKA (reference sequence). The DNA of the CDR3 is TGCAGTGCTAGCCACGCTGGGGCCAACGTCCTGACTTTC. Its translation: CSASHAGANVLTF.

The V and J genes are TRBV29-1 and TRBJ2-1; 13 bases agree with TRBD2. This CDR3 comprises 14 residues. The V and J ends lost 4 bases and 6 bases, in that order; junction bases with no gene match: 3. Per germline, CDR1 SQVTM and CDR2 ANQGSEA. CDR3 in DNA: TGCAGCGTTGCAGGACTAGCGGGAGTCAATGAGCAGTTCTTC. Its translation: CSVAGLAGVNEQFF.

A few counts support this clonotype. V gene TRBV9 combines with J gene TRBJ1-2; D unresolved. There are 14 residues in the CDR3. Trimming shortened V by 4 bases and J by 1 base, and 11 bases separated the two germline ends. The germline CDR1 and CDR2 sequences are SGDLS and YYNGEE. CDR3 residues: CASSSDGFNYGYTF. The CDR3 region has the DNA TGTGCCAGCAGCTCCGACGGTTTTAACTATGGCTACACCTTC.

The chain combines TRBV19 with TRBJ1-5; tentative D call: TRBD1 (5 bases). The CDR3 length is 16 residues. V shed 6 bases and J shed 2 bases, with 17 bases lying between them. Germline CDR1 is LNHDA and CDR2 is SQIVND (reference sequence). The CDR3 sequence: CASSPPGGYGNQPQHF. CDR3 nucleotides: TGTGCCAGTAGCCCCCCTGGGGGGTATGGCAATCAGCCCCAGCATTTT.

The chain carries TRBV29-1 and TRBJ2-6; the D gene is possibly TRBD1 (5 bases). V lost 6 bases to trimming and J lost 1 base, with 22 bases between them. This CDR3 spans 18 amino acids. Germline V CDR1 and CDR2: SQVTM, ANQGSEA. CDR3 amino acids: CSVRIPGSSLSGANVLTF. The CDR3 nucleotides are TGCAGCGTCAGGATCCCAGGGTCCTCCCTATCTGGGGCCAACGTCCTGACTTTC.

The chain has TRBV19 and TRBJ1-1, with TRBD1 matching 8 bases. The length of the CDR3 is 16 residues. V was pared by 8 bases and J by 7 bases, with 18 bases of the junction left unmatched. CDR1 and CDR2 (germline): LNHDA, SQIVND (reference sequence). CDR3 bases: TGTGCCAGTGCGGTCGCCTTCGGCAGGGGGCGCGGTGAAGCTTTCTTT. Amino acids: CASAVAFGRGRGEAFF. The variable domain in full, with the rest retrieved from reference TRBV19 and TRBJ1-1, is DGGITQSPKYLFRKEGQNVTLSCEQNLNHDAMYWYRQDPGQGLRLIYYSQIVNDFQKGDIAEGYSVSREKKESFPLTVTSAQKNPTAFYLCASAVAFGRGRGEAFFGQGTRLTVV.

The V gene is TRBV2, the J gene TRBJ1-1; 8 bases agree with TRBD1. This CDR3 region has 14 residues. V dropped 5 bases and J dropped 0; count of bases not matched to a gene: 2. Germline CDR1 SNHLY, CDR2 FYNNEI. CDR3 sequence: CASSRDRMNTEAFF. CDR3 in DNA: TGTGCCAGCAGTAGGGACAGGATGAACACTGAAGCTTTCTTT.

The J gene is TRBJ2-3, the V gene TRBV5-6; D not resolved. The germline CDR1 and CDR2 sequences are SGHDT and YYEEEE. The ends were cut back, 2 bases at V and 3 bases at J, with 13 bases in the middle. The CDR3 runs to 15 residues. The CDR3 DNA reads TGTGCCAGCAGCTTTGGAGACCTTCTTACAGATACGCAGTATTTT. Its protein product is CASSFGDLLTDTQYF.

The chain couples TRBV9 to TRBJ2-7; D gene ambiguous. Germline values: CDR1 SGDLS, CDR2 YYNGEE. Trimming removed 2 bases from V and 6 bases from J, with 15 bases in between. The CDR3 is 14 amino acids. The DNA of the CDR3 is TGTGCCAGCAGCGTGCTAGACTCACTGGGCGAGCAGTACTTC. Its protein product is CASSVLDSLGEQYF.

In this sample, this clonotype turned up a few times. The chain recombines TRBV6-5 with TRBJ2-7; a possible D gene is TRBD1 (6 bases). CDR3 length: 13 residues. Germline V gene sequence: CDR1 MNHEY, CDR2 SVGAGI. The germline V and J ends were trimmed by 7 bases and 7 bases, with 17 bases remaining between them. Written as DNA, the CDR3 is TGTGCCAGCATCCCACAGGGTTCAGGGGAGCAGTACTTC. This encodes CASIPQGSGEQYF.

The chain joins TRBV11-2 to TRBJ1-4; D may be TRBD1 (6 bases). V lost 5 bases, J lost 6 bases, and 13 bases lay in between. This CDR3 spans 14 amino acids. Germline V gene sequence: CDR1 SGHAT, CDR2 FQNNGV. This CDR3 is CASSPPSGDEKLFF. The CDR3 DNA follows: TGTGCCAGCAGCCCGCCCTCAGGGGATGAAAAACTGTTTTTT.

Turning to this clonotype: It is likely a read error, because the conserved phenylalanine at the end of the CDR3 is missing. The V call is TRBV6-5, the J call TRBJ1-5; D unresolved. CDR1 and CDR2 (germline): MNHEY, SVGAGI. The CDR3 sequence is 13 residues long. Trimming cost V 6 bases and J 7 bases, with 13 bases left between them. The CDR3 sequence is CASRLFLGQPQHL. In DNA, the CDR3 is TGTGCCAGCAGATTATTTCTAGGGCAGCCCCAGCATTTG.

This clonotype appeared a few times. The rearrangement uses TRBV29-1 and TRBJ2-1; tentatively, D is TRBD1 or TRBD2 (5 bases each). The CDR3 consists of 13 residues. V shed 5 bases and J shed 8 bases, with 16 bases lying between them. The germline gives CDR1 SQVTM, CDR2 ANQGSEA. CDR3 sequence: CSVSWDGWDEQFF. Written as DNA, the CDR3 is TGCAGCGTTTCCTGGGACGGGTGGGATGAGCAGTTCTTC.

The chain couples TRBV12-3 or TRBV12-4 to TRBJ2-2; TRBD1 aligns across 8 bases. The CDR3 has 14 amino acids. V was pared by 6 bases and J by 4 bases, with 4 bases of the junction left unmatched. The CDR3 protein is CASRGQEGTGELFF. CDR3 nucleotides: TGTGCCAGCAGGGGACAGGAGGGCACCGGGGAGCTGTTTTTT.

The V and J genes are TRBV20-1 and TRBJ2-7, with TRBD2 identical over 9 bases. Germline assignment: CDR1 DFQATT and CDR2 SNEGSKA (reference sequence). The CDR3 sequence is 16 residues long. V lost 5 bases, J lost 0 bases, and 11 bases stayed unmatched. CDR3 residues: CSASRTSETFSYEQYF. CDR3 nucleotides: TGCAGTGCTTCACGGACTAGCGAAACTTTCTCCTACGAGCAGTACTTC.

This chain joins TRBV4-3 and TRBJ2-1; 7 positions agree with TRBD1. J lost 4 bases, V lost 0 bases, and 6 bases had no gene match. Per germline, CDR1 LGHNA and CDR2 YSLEER. This CDR3 is built from 16 residues. The CDR3 sequence: CASSQDRDRVYNEQFF. The DNA for the CDR3 is TGCGCCAGCAGCCAAGACCGGGACAGAGTTTACAATGAGCAGTTCTTC.

A few counts support this clonotype. The chain recombines TRBV18 with TRBJ1-2, with 8 bases that match TRBD1. There are 14 residues in the CDR3. The V gene end was trimmed by 4 bases and the J gene end by 7 bases; junction bases not matched to a gene: 8. Germline lookup yields CDR1 KGHSH and CDR2 LQKENI. The CDR3 loop is CASSLWPDRGGYTF. The DNA of the CDR3 is TGTGCCAGCTCACTTTGGCCCGACAGGGGTGGCTACACCTTC.

The V gene is TRBV28, the J gene TRBJ2-7, with TRBD2 matching over 13 bases. Per the germline V gene, CDR1 is MDHEN and CDR2 is SYDVKM. The trim removed 6 bases at V and 4 bases at J, leaving 6 bases unmatched. This CDR3 comprises 15 residues. This CDR3 is CASSWTSGRVYEQYF. The CDR3 region has the DNA TGTGCCAGCAGCTGGACTAGCGGGAGAGTTTACGAGCAGTACTTC.